Listed below are T cell receptor beta chains from one sample, sequenced in a study of OX40 agonist ivuxolimab in advanced cancers. This table comes from immunoSEQ multiplex PCR, and its TCRdb copy is limited to in-frame clones, with some not included. The sample has over 65,000 clones; less than 85% are singletons. The sample consisted of CD4+ or CD8+ T cells sorted from blood, taken in a trial of the OX40 agonist ivuxolimab. Receptors were obtained from an adult with an advanced solid tumor such as melanoma, head and neck, liver or kidney cancer. Both conserved end residues are part of each CDR3. D genes are given only for firm matches. Clone size is not always given. Where it is, it says once, few, many or a class for expanded clones.

length: 16; D: NA; V: TRBV7-6; size: NA; J: TRBJ2-7; CDR3: CASSLLSGAEAYEQYF; DNA: TGTGCCAGCAGCTTACTCTCAGGGGCAGAAGCCTACGAGCAGTACTTC
length: 17; D: NA; V: TRBV7-8; size: NA; J: TRBJ2-1; CDR3: CASSLARRVSSYNEQFF; DNA: TGTGCCAGCAGCTTAGCTCGACGGGTCAGCTCCTACAATGAGCAGTTCTTC
length: 14; D: TRBD1; V: TRBV6-6; size: NA; J: TRBJ1-5; CDR3: CASSIRGSNQPQHF; DNA: TGTGCCAGCAGTATCAGGGGGAGCAATCAGCCCCAGCATTTT
length: 15; D: TRBD2; V: TRBV5-4; size: NA; J: TRBJ2-7; CDR3: CASSWGGPSSYEQYF; DNA: TGTGCCAGCAGCTGGGGAGGGCCATCCTCCTACGAGCAGTACTTC
length: 11; D: NA; V: TRBV7-5; size: NA; J: TRBJ2-7; CDR3: CARSLAYEQYF; DNA: TGTGCCAGAAGCTTAGCGTACGAGCAGTACTTC
length: 12; D: NA; V: TRBV10-3; size: NA; J: TRBJ2-2; CDR3: CAIRQNTGELFF; DNA: TGTGCCATCAGACAAAACACCGGGGAGCTGTTTTTT
length: 14; D: NA; V: TRBV6-4; size: NA; J: TRBJ2-1; CDR3: CASSDSHLGNEQFF; DNA: TGTGCCAGCAGTGACTCACATCTCGGCAATGAGCAGTTCTTC
length: 15; D: NA; V: TRBV5-1; size: NA; J: TRBJ2-7; CDR3: CASSAPGPHSYEQYF; DNA: TGCGCCAGCAGCGCCCCGGGACCGCACTCCTACGAGCAGTACTTC
length: 15; D: TRBD2; V: TRBV6-6; size: NA; J: TRBJ2-1; CDR3: CASSFGGLANNEQFF; DNA: TGTGCCAGCAGTTTTGGGGGACTAGCGAACAATGAGCAGTTCTTC
length: 15; D: TRBD1; V: TRBV28; size: NA; J: TRBJ2-7; CDR3: CASSLPGTGSYEQYF; DNA: TGTGCCAGCAGTTTACCAGGGACAGGGAGCTACGAGCAGTACTTC
length: 12; D: NA; V: TRBV28; size: NA; J: TRBJ2-7; CDR3: CASRLGAYEQYF; DNA: TGTGCCAGCAGGTTAGGGGCCTACGAGCAGTACTTC
length: 14; D: NA; V: TRBV6-6; size: NA; J: TRBJ2-2; CDR3: CASSRLGATGELFF; DNA: TGTGCCAGCAGCCGCCTCGGGGCCACCGGGGAGCTGTTTTTT
length: 14; D: NA; V: TRBV7-9; size: NA; J: TRBJ2-3; CDR3: CASSLVNSVDTQYF; DNA: TGTGCCAGCAGCTTGGTAAACTCGGTAGATACGCAGTATTTT
length: 14; D: TRBD1; V: TRBV5-1; size: NA; J: TRBJ2-7; CDR3: CASSSGQGAYEQYF; DNA: TGCGCCAGCAGCTCCGGACAGGGAGCCTACGAGCAGTACTTC
length: 17; D: TRBD1; V: TRBV6-1; size: NA; J: TRBJ2-2; CDR3: CASSEAQGPANTGELFF; DNA: TGTGCCAGCAGTGAGGCACAGGGGCCCGCGAACACCGGGGAGCTGTTTTTT
length: 14; D: NA; V: TRBV10-2; size: NA; J: TRBJ2-5; CDR3: CASSASGPQETQYF; DNA: TGCGCCAGCAGTGCATCAGGGCCTCAAGAGACCCAGTACTTC
length: 16; D: NA; V: TRBV7-9; size: few; J: TRBJ2-3; CDR3: CASSEREVKGTDTQYF; DNA: TGTGCCAGCAGCGAGAGGGAGGTGAAGGGAACCGATACGCAGTATTTT
length: 14; D: NA; V: TRBV10-3; size: NA; J: TRBJ2-7; CDR3: CAISAGDSLNEQYF; DNA: TGTGCCATCAGTGCGGGGGACAGCCTGAACGAGCAGTACTTC
length: 15; D: NA; V: TRBV19; size: many; J: TRBJ1-4; CDR3: CASSTTGSTNEKLFF; DNA: TGTGCCAGTAGTACTACAGGGTCGACTAATGAAAAACTGTTTTTT
length: 12; D: NA; V: TRBV28; size: NA; J: TRBJ1-1; CDR3: CASRTRGTEAFF; DNA: TGTGCCAGCAGAACGAGGGGGACTGAAGCTTTCTTT
length: 17; D: NA; V: TRBV28; size: few; J: TRBJ1-4; CDR3: CASSLFRTAPINEKLFF; DNA: TGTGCCAGCAGTCTTTTTCGGACAGCCCCAATTAATGAAAAACTGTTTTTT
length: 14; D: NA; V: TRBV5-1; size: NA; J: TRBJ2-1; CDR3: CASQVYALGTEQFF; DNA: TGCGCCAGCCAGGTCTATGCCCTGGGGACTGAGCAGTTCTTC